This is a list of T cell receptor beta chains from one sample in a study of T cells after yellow fever vaccination. TCRdb reanalysed the 5' RACE reads using MiXCR and keeps one entry per CDR3 protein. This table holds roughly 110,000 distinct CDR3 sequences, 7.5% to 9.5% found once. The sample was CD8+ T cells sorted from PBMCs, taken 45 days after the yellow fever booster vaccination. All receptors come from a man aged 30 to 45 who received the YFV17D yellow fever vaccine. CDR3s include the opening cysteine and the closing phenylalanine or tryptophan. The D gene is left open where the match is weak. Clone size is not always given. Where it is, it says once, few, many or a class for expanded clones.

CDR3 protein: CASSESSGLGETQYF
CDR3 DNA: TGCGCCAGCAGTGAGTCTTCGGGACTAGGGGAGACCCAGTACTTC
J gene: TRBJ2-5
D gene: TRBD2
clone size: .
V gene: TRBV10-2

CDR3 protein: CASSLGHGTYEQYF
CDR3 DNA: TGCGCCAGCAGCTTGGGGCATGGCACCTACGAGCAGTACTTC
J gene: TRBJ2-7
D gene: .
clone size: many
V gene: TRBV5-1

CDR3 protein: CASSQDEGQGLDYEQYF
CDR3 DNA: TGTGCCAGCAGCCAAGACGAGGGCCAGGGGCTAGATTACGAGCAGTACTTC
J gene: TRBJ2-7
D gene: .
clone size: few
V gene: TRBV3-1

CDR3 protein: CASSYTGSPYEQYF
CDR3 DNA: TGTGCCAGCAGCTATACAGGGTCCCCCTACGAGCAGTACTTC
J gene: TRBJ2-7
D gene: .
clone size: few
V gene: TRBV7-2

CDR3 protein: CASRNSGVYNEQFF
CDR3 DNA: TGTGCCAGCAGAAATAGCGGGGTTTACAATGAGCAGTTCTTC
J gene: TRBJ2-1
D gene: TRBD2
clone size: few
V gene: TRBV12-3/TRBV12-4

CDR3 protein: CASSLDPEDTQYF
CDR3 DNA: TGTGCCAGCAGCTTAGACCCCGAGGATACGCAGTATTTT
J gene: TRBJ2-3
D gene: .
clone size: many
V gene: TRBV7-6

CDR3 protein: CASSETGKGAGDTQYF
CDR3 DNA: TGTGCCAGCAGCGAAACGGGGAAGGGTGCAGGGGATACGCAGTATTTT
J gene: TRBJ2-3
D gene: .
clone size: many
V gene: TRBV7-2

CDR3 protein: CASSIGFGQYHYQPQHF
CDR3 DNA: TGTGCCAGTAGTATCGGGTTTGGACAATACCATTATCAGCCCCAGCATTTT
J gene: TRBJ1-5
D gene: .
clone size: .
V gene: TRBV19

CDR3 protein: CASSSTGVSNTGELFF
CDR3 DNA: TGTGCCAGCAGCTCGACAGGGGTTTCGAACACCGGGGAGCTGTTTTTT
J gene: TRBJ2-2
D gene: TRBD1
clone size: many
V gene: TRBV7-9

CDR3 protein: CATVAGAEETQYF
CDR3 DNA: TGTGCCACCGTAGCGGGAGCTGAGGAGACCCAGTACTTC
J gene: TRBJ2-5
D gene: TRBD2
clone size: .
V gene: TRBV15

CDR3 protein: CASSTGHFPYNEQFF
CDR3 DNA: TGTGCCAGCAGCACGGGACACTTTCCTTACAATGAGCAGTTCTTC
J gene: TRBJ2-1
D gene: .
clone size: .
V gene: TRBV3-1

CDR3 protein: CASSLTNYEQYF
CDR3 DNA: TGTGCCAGCAGTTTAACGAACTACGAGCAGTACTTC
J gene: TRBJ2-7
D gene: .
clone size: many
V gene: TRBV12-3/TRBV12-4

CDR3 protein: CASRITDTQYF
CDR3 DNA: TGTGCCAGCAGGATTACAGATACGCAGTATTTT
J gene: TRBJ2-3
D gene: .
clone size: .
V gene: TRBV7-9

CDR3 protein: CASSTSGRPYEQYF
CDR3 DNA: TGTGCCAGCAGCACTAGCGGGAGGCCTTACGAGCAGTACTTC
J gene: TRBJ2-7
D gene: TRBD2
clone size: many
V gene: TRBV7-9

CDR3 protein: CALEGLTGELFF
CDR3 DNA: TGTGCCTTGGAGGGACTCACCGGGGAGCTGTTTTTT
J gene: TRBJ2-2
D gene: .
clone size: many
V gene: TRBV30

CDR3 protein: CASSLRGMGTEAFF
CDR3 DNA: TGTGCCAGCAGTTTGCGGGGGATGGGCACTGAAGCTTTCTTT
J gene: TRBJ1-1
D gene: .
clone size: many
V gene: TRBV12-3/TRBV12-4